Following are 22 T cell receptor beta chains from one sample sequenced in a study of radiation and T cells in renal cell carcinoma. Time point indicated: blood 4 weeks post-SBRT, at nephrectomy. The treatment denotes: 15 Gy SBRT to primary tumor, nephrectomy 4 weeks later. Measured with immunoSEQ multiplex PCR; TCRdb has only the in-frame clones, and not every one. The sample holds 60,000 to 75,000 clones, more than 60% seen once. Sequencing was performed on blood, taken from a patient whose treatment included radiotherapy and nephrectomy. These receptor sequences come from a man in his sixties with renal cell carcinoma.

The V and J genes are TRBV19 and TRBJ2-5, with D maybe TRBD1 (5 bases). CDR1 and CDR2 from the germline V gene are LNHDA and SQIVND (reference sequence). The CDR3 contains 15 residues. Trimming pared 0 bases from V and 5 bases from J, leaving 13 bases between. For the CDR3, the DNA is TGTGCCAGTAGTATAGATGGGGCCGGGTCGGAGACCCAGTACTTC. This translates into CASSIDGAGSETQYF.

The chain joins TRBV10-3 to TRBJ1-5; 7 bases line up with TRBD1. Germline V gene sequence: CDR1 ENHRY, CDR2 SYGVKD. With V trimmed by 0 bases and J by 3 bases, 2 bases remained unmatched. The CDR3 contains 15 residues. The CDR3 protein is CAISESGTVNQPQHF. The CDR3 DNA is TGTGCCATCAGTGAGTCAGGGACAGTCAATCAGCCCCAGCATTTT.

A word on this clone: A junction boundary mismatches the germline segment, possibly from a read error. The chain has TRBV18 and TRBJ2-5, with D possibly called TRBD1 or TRBD2 (6 bases each). The CDR3 is 17 amino acids. The germline V gene has CDR1 KGHSH and CDR2 LQKENI. In DNA form, the CDR3 reads TGTGCCAGCTCACCTGGCCCGACGAGGGGGGCCCAAGGGACCCAGTACTTC. Encoded protein: CASSPGPTRGAQGTQYF.

Here the CDR3 DNA reads TGTGCTAGTGGACAGGGGGGAGGGACTGAAGCTTTCTTT. Translation gives CASGQGGGTEAFF. V is TRBV12-5 and J is TRBJ1-1; TRBD1 matches 8 bases. The V and J ends lost 6 bases and 5 bases, in that order; junction bases with no gene match: 5. Germline V gene lookup returns CDR1 LGHNT and CDR2 FRNRAP. This CDR3 comprises 13 residues.

This clone was recorded a few times. The chain couples TRBV19 to TRBJ1-1, with 8 bases aligning to TRBD1. The germline V gene has CDR1 LNHDA and CDR2 SQIVND (reference sequence). The CDR3 has 13 amino acids. V lost 5 bases and J lost 5; bases outside the gene matches: 4. CDR3 amino acids: CASSDDRGTEAFF. The CDR3 nucleotides read TGTGCCAGTAGTGATGACAGGGGAACTGAAGCTTTCTTT. The whole variable domain, filled in from reference TRBV19 and TRBJ1-1, reads DGGITQSPKYLFRKEGQNVTLSCEQNLNHDAMYWYRQDPGQGLRLIYYSQIVNDFQKGDIAEGYSVSREKKESFPLTVTSAQKNPTAFYLCASSDDRGTEAFFGQGTRLTVV.

The DNA for the CDR3 is TGTGCCAGCAGCTATCCCGGGGGGCGGATGGGAGAGACCCAGTACTTC. Its protein is CASSYPGGRMGETQYF. The V call is TRBV5-6, the J call TRBJ2-5; weak D call: TRBD2 (7 bases). CDR1 is SGHDT and CDR2 is YYEEEE in the germline V gene. The CDR3 is 16 residues long. The V gene lost 3 bases and the J gene lost 4 bases, with 19 bases spanning the gap.

V is TRBV6-6 and J is TRBJ2-2, with 10 bases identical to TRBD1. Losses at the gene ends were 4 bases for V and 4 bases for J; bases not matched to a gene: 3. Germline V CDR1 and CDR2: MNHNY, SVGAGI (reference sequence). The CDR3 runs 15 residues. CDR3 DNA sequence: TGTGCCAGCAGTTGGACAGGGGGGGTCACCGGGGAGCTGTTTTTT. This sequence encodes CASSWTGGVTGELFF.

V and J are TRBV27 and TRBJ1-1, with D possibly matching TRBD1 (6 bases). Trimming took 5 bases from V and 1 from J, leaving 17 bases between them. This CDR3 is 16 amino acids long. In germline, CDR1 is MNHEY, CDR2 SMNVEV (reference sequence). CDR3 sequence reads: CASSPSFRTENTEAFF. As DNA, the CDR3 is TGTGCCAGCAGTCCGAGCTTTCGGACAGAGAACACTGAAGCTTTCTTT.

V and J are TRBV5-1 and TRBJ1-1; maybe TRBD1 (6 bases). V dropped 1 base and J dropped 3 bases, with 10 bases sitting between them. Germline values: CDR1 SGHRS, CDR2 YFSETQ. This CDR3 region has 14 residues. The CDR3 loop is CASSLSAGDTEAFF. As DNA, the CDR3 is TGCGCCAGCAGCTTGAGCGCAGGGGACACTGAAGCTTTCTTT.

The V call is TRBV5-1, the J call TRBJ2-3; TRBD1 is a possible D gene (6 bases). Trimming pared 5 bases from V and 0 bases from J, leaving 7 bases between. This CDR3 contains 13 residues. Germline V gives CDR1 SGHRS, CDR2 YFSETQ. In DNA form, the CDR3 reads TGCGCCAGCAGGACAGGAAGCACAGATACGCAGTATTTT. This encodes CASRTGSTDTQYF.

The V call is TRBV5-1, the J call TRBJ2-2, with 7 nucleotides matching TRBD1. Germline V gives CDR1 SGHRS, CDR2 YFSETQ. The CDR3 is made up of 15 amino acids. Germline trimming cut 10 bases from V and 7 bases from J; bases unmatched to any gene: 16. This CDR3 is CAGTANSPRDGELFF. The CDR3 nucleotides are TGCGCCGGGACAGCTAACTCCCCCCGGGACGGGGAGCTGTTTTTT. Full variable domain (missing parts from reference TRBV5-1 and TRBJ2-2): KAGVTQTPRYLIKTRGQQVTLSCSPISGHRSVSWYQQTPGQGLQFLFEYFSETQRNKGNFPGRFSGRQFSNSRSEMNVSTLELGDSALYLCAGTANSPRDGELFFGEGSRLTVL.

The chain uses TRBV6-5 and TRBJ2-1, with 8 bases that match TRBD1. Germline assignment: CDR1 MNHEY and CDR2 SVGAGI. This CDR3 contains 16 residues. V lost 4 bases and J lost 5; bases outside the gene matches: 10. The CDR3 is CASSSRQGKMNNEQFF. CDR3 bases: TGTGCCAGCAGTTCTCGACAGGGGAAGATGAACAATGAGCAGTTCTTC.

This chain joins TRBV6-5 and TRBJ2-5; D gene uncertain. With 7 bases removed from V and 5 bases from J, the gap between germline ends came to 17 bases. The CDR3 extends over 14 amino acids. The germline V gene encodes CDR1 MNHEY and CDR2 SVGAGI. CDR3 nucleotide sequence: TGTGCCAGCACCTCCTCGGCGACCCCGGAGACCCAGTACTTC. This gives the protein CASTSSATPETQYF.

The V gene is TRBV5-1, the J gene TRBJ1-1, with TRBD1 identical over 8 bases. The CDR3 totals 13 residues. V lost 2 bases and J lost 4; bases outside the gene matches: 1. From germline, CDR1 is SGHRS and CDR2 YFSETQ. CDR3 loop: CASSFGQGTEAFF. The CDR3 region has the DNA TGCGCCAGCAGCTTTGGACAGGGCACTGAAGCTTTCTTT. Full variable domain (outside the CDR3, taken from reference TRBV5-1 and TRBJ1-1): KAGVTQTPRYLIKTRGQQVTLSCSPISGHRSVSWYQQTPGQGLQFLFEYFSETQRNKGNFPGRFSGRQFSNSRSEMNVSTLELGDSALYLCASSFGQGTEAFFGQGTRLTVV.

The chain recombines TRBV5-1 with TRBJ2-2, with D hard to call. V lost 3 bases and J lost 8, with 17 bases in between. This CDR3 has 15 amino acids. Germline-derived CDR1 and CDR2 are SGHRS and YFSETQ. CDR3 sequence (DNA): TGCGCCAGCAGCTCCCTAGGAATCCGTGATGGGGAGCTGTTTTTT. Its translation: CASSSLGIRDGELFF.

This clone occurred many times. The rearrangement links TRBV7-9 to TRBJ1-6; maybe TRBD1 (5 bases). V lost 1 base and J lost 5, with 15 bases in between. Germline V gene sequence: CDR1 SEHNR, CDR2 FQNEAQ (reference sequence). The CDR3 is 17 amino acids. CDR3 DNA: TGTGCCAGCAGCTTAGTTGTGGGACTTAGGGATAATTCACCCCTCCACTTT. Amino acids: CASSLVVGLRDNSPLHF.

The chain joins TRBV7-2 to TRBJ2-2; unclear D gene. V dropped 3 bases and J dropped 0 bases, with 5 bases sitting between them. Germline V gene lookup returns CDR1 SGHTA and CDR2 FQGNSA. The CDR3 covers 14 residues. CDR3 sequence: CASSFPANTGELFF. The CDR3 nucleotides read TGTGCCAGCAGCTTTCCGGCGAACACCGGGGAGCTGTTTTTT.

The chain employs TRBV7-9 and TRBJ1-5; D not resolved. The CDR3 sequence is 12 residues long. Looked up from germline, CDR1 is SEHNR and CDR2 is FQNEAQ (reference sequence). The V and J ends lost 7 bases and 3 bases respectively, with 7 bases between them. In DNA, the CDR3 is TGTGCCAGCACCCAGGCCAATCAGCCCCAGCATTTT. Translating it yields CASTQANQPQHF. The whole variable domain, remainder taken from reference TRBV7-9 and TRBJ1-5, is DTGVSQNPRHKITKRGQNVTFRCDPISEHNRLYWYRQTLGQGPEFLTYFQNEAQLEKSRLLSDRFSAERPKGSFSTLEIQRTEQGDSAMYLCASTQANQPQHFGDGTRLSIL.

This rearrangement joins TRBV7-2 to TRBJ2-1, with TRBD2 as a possible D gene (6 bases). This CDR3 is built from 13 residues. The V and J ends lost 5 bases and 5 bases respectively, with 10 bases between them. CDR1 SGHTA and CDR2 FQGNSA come from the germline V gene. CDR3 amino acids: CASSPGLNNEQFF. The CDR3 coding sequence is TGTGCCAGCAGCCCGGGACTTAACAATGAGCAGTTCTTC. Full variable domain (remainder filled in from reference TRBV7-2 and TRBJ2-1): GAGVSQSPSNKVTEKGKDVELRCDPISGHTALYWYRQSLGQGLEFLIYFQGNSAPDKSGLPSDRFSAERTGGSVSTLTIQRTQQEDSAVYLCASSPGLNNEQFFGPGTRLTVL.

The chain recombines TRBV6-5 with TRBJ1-2; 12 nucleotides line up with TRBD1. V gave up 6 bases and J gave up 8 bases; unmatched junction bases: 10. This CDR3 region has 15 residues. Germline CDR1 reads MNHEY; CDR2 reads SVGAGI. The CDR3 bases are TGTGCCAGCAGAGGGGAGGGACAGGGGGCGGAAGGCTACACCTTC. Protein sequence: CASRGEGQGAEGYTF.

The genes are TRBV5-1 and TRBJ2-5; D not resolved. CDR3 length: 14 residues. The germline V and J ends were trimmed by 4 bases and 5 bases, with 15 bases remaining between them. Germline CDR1 and CDR2: SGHRS and YFSETQ. The CDR3 DNA follows: TGCGCCAGCAGCGATCACAAGCTGCGGGAGACCCAGTACTTC. Protein: CASSDHKLRETQYF.

The V and J genes are TRBV23-1 and TRBJ2-7; perhaps TRBD1 as D (6 bases). TRBV23-1 is an open reading frame, and its role is uncertain. The CDR3 consists of 16 residues. The ends were cut back, 4 bases at V and 3 bases at J, with 19 bases in the middle. CDR3 sequence reads: CASSPLTWGTYYEQYV. The DNA of the CDR3 is TGCGCCAGCAGTCCCCTTACTTGGGGGACATACTACGAGCAGTACGTC.